This record covers a single T cell receptor (beta chain). This entry belongs to a study of blood T cell repertoires in COVID-19. Study summary: Samples of COVID-19 (acute and convalescent) were obtained from the United States, Italy and Spain. PBMCs, B-cell-depleted T cells, or T cells were the source of the cDNA or gDNA that made up the material.

The participants were between 18 and 89 years old and came from about two dozen US areas. Participants reported their clinical history, and cohort assignment relied on those reports. Assay: immunoSEQ multiplex PCR; the TCRdb copy retains only in-frame clones and omits some. The repertoire holds a few hundred thousand clones, roughly 85% seen once, with around 4% in the top ten. Germline V gene lookup returns CDR1 SGHNT and CDR2 YENEEA. The CDR3 loop spans 17 amino acids. The V segment lost 0 bases and the J segment 4 bases; nucleotides outside the gene matches: 8. This chain joins TRBV11-3 and TRBJ1-2; 10 bases are shared with TRBD1. Material: PBMCs or T cells enriched from blood (not recorded which). This receptor was identified in a woman aged 35 to 49 with acute COVID-19. DNA of the CDR3: TGTGCCAGCAGCTTAGATTTGCGGGACAGGGGAGGCTATGGCTACACCTTC. Encoded protein: CASSLDLRDRGGYGYTF. Full variable domain (outside the CDR3, taken from reference TRBV11-3 and TRBJ1-2): EAGVVQSPRYKIIEKKQPVAFWCNPISGHNTLYWYLQNLGQGPELLIRYENEEAVDDSQLPKDRFSAERLKGVDSTLKIQPAELGDSAVYLCASSLDLRDRGGYGYTFGSGTRLTVV.